This paragraph reports one TCR beta chain. Its antigen is as yet unknown. MiXCR, applied by TCRdb to the 5' RACE reads, yields one record per CDR3 protein. This sample carries under 100,000 distinct CDR3 sequences, about a sixth of them seen once, and the ten largest clones take 6.8%. The data were taken from a study of human T cells and chemical hapten exposure. Study overall: Across samples, TCR yields varied, mostly owing to small differences in pooled library volumes.

Study-wide points: TCRs at high frequency, those above 1 in 1000, did not change with DPC sensitization.

Whole blood, unfractionated, served as the material for total RNA extraction. The CDR3 is 17 amino acids. Germline V gene lookup returns CDR1 MDHEN and CDR2 SYDVKM. Trimming cost V 1 base and J 3 bases; bases outside gene matches: 5. The receptor comes from a female donor in good health. The chain recombines TRBV28 with TRBJ2-7; 14 nucleotides agree with TRBD2. The CDR3 DNA follows: TGTGCCAGCAGTTTATATCCTGGGACTAGCGGGAGCTACGAGCAGTACTTC. Translation gives CASSLYPGTSGSYEQYF.